The clone carrying this TCR beta chain has at least ten counts. Its cognate antigen is unknown. The CDR3 totals 14 residues. Trimming removed 6 bases from V and 6 bases from J; junction bases left unmatched: 8. Germline assignment: CDR1 MDHEN and CDR2 SYDVKM. The sample is drawn from a study of human T cells and chemical hapten exposure. Study background: Weekly scalp doses of diphenylcyclopropenone were given to patients during the roughly 25-week study.

Study results and caveats: Once DPC sensitization occurred, TCRs above 1 in 1000 frequency showed no change.

TCRdb re-derived calls from the RACE reads in MiXCR, one entry per CDR3 protein. Among 30,000 to 40,000 distinct CDR3 sequences, 9.5% were seen once, and the ten largest hold 26%. The time point: patch test 3, about 24 weeks after DPC sensitization. As to treatment: therapeutic diphenylcyclopropenone sensitization with weekly scalp DPC. Someone pulled total RNA out of unfractionated whole blood. This clonotype was sampled from a man between 45 and 60 years old with alopecia areata. Some clones in this sample may be carry-over from other donors' samples. The genes are TRBV28 and TRBJ1-1, with 9 bases that match TRBD1. The sequencing here drew on whole blood, taken in connection with sensitization to the hapten diphenylcyclopropenone (DPC). The CDR3 region is CASRGTGTGPEAFF. The CDR3 bases are TGTGCCAGCAGGGGGACAGGGACCGGACCTGAAGCTTTCTTT.